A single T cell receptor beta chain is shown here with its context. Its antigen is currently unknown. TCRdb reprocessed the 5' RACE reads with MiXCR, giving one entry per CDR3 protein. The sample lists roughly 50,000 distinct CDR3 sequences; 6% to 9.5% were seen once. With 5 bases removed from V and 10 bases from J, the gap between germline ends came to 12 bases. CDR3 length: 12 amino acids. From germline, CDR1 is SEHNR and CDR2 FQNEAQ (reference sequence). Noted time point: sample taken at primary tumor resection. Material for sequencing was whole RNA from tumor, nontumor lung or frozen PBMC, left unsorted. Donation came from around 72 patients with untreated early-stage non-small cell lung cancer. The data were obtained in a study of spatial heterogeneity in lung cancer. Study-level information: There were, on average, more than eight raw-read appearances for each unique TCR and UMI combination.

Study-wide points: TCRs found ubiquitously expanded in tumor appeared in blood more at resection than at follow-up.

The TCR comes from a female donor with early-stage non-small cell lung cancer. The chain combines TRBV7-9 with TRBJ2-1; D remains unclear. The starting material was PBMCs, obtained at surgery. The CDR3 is CASSLYLGEQFF. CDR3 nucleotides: TGTGCCAGCAGCCTCTACTTGGGAGAGCAGTTCTTC.